These 3 T cell receptor beta chains came from one sample sequenced in a study of shared clonotypes between healthy human individuals. Clones were read by immunoSEQ multiplex PCR, and TCRdb kept only the in-frame ones, dropping some. The table records 330,000 or so clones, around 74% of them present only once. Sample: memory CD4+ T cells sorted from blood. The subset denotes: CD45RA-negative fraction. The receptors come from a man between 25 and 39 years old in good health.

The V call is TRBV7-2, the J call TRBJ1-2; a weak D match, TRBD1 (5 bases). V gave up 10 bases and J gave up 7 bases, with 16 bases separating them. The CDR3 has 12 residues. Germline V gene lookup returns CDR1 SGHTA and CDR2 FQGNSA. The DNA of the CDR3 is TGTGCCACAAGTCTGGGGGTGGTTGGCTACACCTTC. This sequence encodes CATSLGVVGYTF.

The gene calls are TRBV5-1 and TRBJ2-2; 9 bases are shared with TRBD1. CDR3 length: 15 amino acids. Germline CDR1 and CDR2: SGHRS and YFSETQ. Trimming removed 3 bases from V and 6 bases from J; junction bases left unmatched: 6. The CDR3 nucleotides read TGCGCCAGCAGCTCCGGACAGGGGAGTCCCGGGGAGCTGTTTTTT. This translates into CASSSGQGSPGELFF. The full variable domain, with the rest looked up from reference TRBV5-1 and TRBJ2-2, is KAGVTQTPRYLIKTRGQQVTLSCSPISGHRSVSWYQQTPGQGLQFLFEYFSETQRNKGNFPGRFSGRQFSNSRSEMNVSTLELGDSALYLCASSSGQGSPGELFFGEGSRLTVL.

The rearrangement uses TRBV7-9 and TRBJ2-2, with D perhaps TRBD2 (5 bases). The CDR3 is 12 amino acids. CDR1 and CDR2 (germline): SEHNR, FQNEAQ (reference sequence). V lost 7 bases, J lost 8 bases, and 11 bases lay in between. The CDR3, as DNA: TGTGCCAGCACCCACCGAGGGGGGGAGCTGTTTTTT. It yields the protein CASTHRGGELFF.